This TCR beta chain comes out of a study of T cells after yellow fever vaccination. General study findings and limits: Subsequent booster samples again held most clones from primary vaccination (roughly 95% CD4, about 86% CD8). The bulk population could contribute abundant contaminating clonotypes to FACS-sorted repertoires.

TCRdb reprocessed the 5' RACE reads via MiXCR and lists one record per CDR3 protein. The table lists 40,000 to 50,000 distinct CDR3 sequences, roughly 7% of them singletons. V lost 0 bases, J lost 9 bases, and 8 bases lay in between. The CDR3 runs to 13 residues. Germline V CDR1 and CDR2: LNHNV, YYDKDF (reference sequence). This clonotype has a count of ten or more. The gene calls are TRBV15 and TRBJ2-2; D is ambiguous. This clonotype was obtained from a man aged 25 to 40 who received the YFV17D yellow fever vaccine. This specimen consisted of CD8+ T cells not binding an NS4B(214-222) dextramer, sorted from PBMCs, obtained 45 days after the yellow fever booster vaccination. CDR3 residues: CATSRDLGRELFF. CDR3 nucleotide sequence: TGTGCCACCAGCAGAGATTTGGGCAGGGAGCTGTTTTTT. Full variable domain (missing parts from reference TRBV15 and TRBJ2-2): DAMVIQNPRYQVTQFGKPVTLSCSQTLNHNVMYWYQQKSSQAPKLLFHYYDKDFNNEADTPDNFQSRRPNTSFCFLDIRSPGLGDTAMYLCATSRDLGRELFFGEGSRLTVL.